These 20 T cell receptor beta chains share one sample of origin, sequenced in a study of T cell responses to AZD1222 COVID-19 vaccine. Sequencing was performed with immunoSEQ multiplex PCR; in TCRdb, only in-frame clones are kept and a portion is missing. The sample lists 65,000 to 90,000 clones; about 85% were seen once. The sequencing used peripheral blood, collected 28 days after the second AZD1222 dose. These receptors were taken from an adult who received the AZD1222 COVID-19 vaccine.

The chain combines TRBV7-9 with TRBJ1-3; D is unclear. Trimming left V 5 bases short and J 0 bases short, with 8 bases between. Germline V CDR1 and CDR2: SEHNR, FQNEAQ (reference sequence). The CDR3 is 14 amino acids. The CDR3 region has the DNA TGTGCCAGCAGCCCCTGGGGCTCTGGAAACACCATATATTTT. This gives the protein CASSPWGSGNTIYF.

The sample holds one count of this clone. The chain links TRBV5-6 to TRBJ1-2; D possibly corresponds to TRBD1 (6 bases). Trimming left V 4 bases short and J 6 bases short, with 13 bases between. The CDR3 consists of 13 residues. The germline V gene encodes CDR1 SGHDT and CDR2 YYEEEE. CDR3 nucleotides: TGTGCCAGCAGCCCTCAGGGGTCGAATGGCTACACCTTC. Translated, it gives CASSPQGSNGYTF. Full variable domain (remainder filled in from reference TRBV5-6 and TRBJ1-2): DAGVTQSPTHLIKTRGQQVTLRCSPKSGHDTVSWYQQALGQGPQFIFQYYEEEERQRGNFPDRFSGHQFPNYSSELNVNALLLGDSALYLCASSPQGSNGYTFGSGTRLTVV.

As for this clone: Additional DNA sequences in this sample encode the identical CDR3. This chain links TRBV18 with TRBJ2-3, with 11 nucleotides matching TRBD2. V gave up 3 bases and J gave up 1 base; unmatched junction bases: 3. Germline V gene lookup returns CDR1 KGHSH and CDR2 LQKENI. The CDR3 has 16 residues. CDR3 protein: CASSPPLAGGTDTQYF. CDR3 sequence (DNA): TGTGCCAGCTCACCCCCACTAGCGGGGGGCACAGATACGCAGTATTTT.

The chain recombines TRBV6-5 with TRBJ1-3, with D perhaps TRBD1 (6 bases). The V end lost 7 bases, the J end lost 2 bases, and 12 bases lay between the germline ends. The CDR3 is 14 amino acids. The V gene's germline CDR1 is MNHEY and CDR2 SVGAGI. For the CDR3, the DNA is TGTGCCAGCACTCACAGGGAGGCTGGAAACACCATATATTTT. It is translated as CASTHREAGNTIYF.

This sequence joins TRBV19 and TRBJ1-3, with D uncertain. CDR1 is LNHDA and CDR2 is SQIVND in the germline V gene (reference sequence). V was shortened by 8 bases and J by 0 bases, with 11 bases between the two germline ends. CDR3 size: 14 residues. Here the CDR3 reads CASLLMNSGNTIYF. The DNA of the CDR3 is TGTGCCAGTCTCCTTATGAACTCTGGAAACACCATATATTTT. Full variable domain (rest looked up from reference TRBV19 and TRBJ1-3): DGGITQSPKYLFRKEGQNVTLSCEQNLNHDAMYWYRQDPGQGLRLIYYSQIVNDFQKGDIAEGYSVSREKKESFPLTVTSAQKNPTAFYLCASLLMNSGNTIYFGEGSWLTVV.

The gene calls are TRBV7-8 and TRBJ1-5; possible D gene TRBD1, 5 bases. Deletions cut 0 bases from V and 5 bases from J, with 11 bases between. The CDR3 is made up of 15 amino acids. Looked up from germline, CDR1 is SGHVS and CDR2 is FQNEAQ. The CDR3 here is CASSLALGRDQPQHF. The CDR3, as DNA: TGTGCCAGCAGCTTAGCGTTGGGGCGGGATCAGCCCCAGCATTTT.

This chain uses TRBV12-3 or TRBV12-4 with TRBJ2-1; maybe TRBD2 (5 bases). V gave up 6 bases and J gave up 7 bases, with 13 bases separating them. The CDR3 extends over 13 amino acids. The CDR3 sequence is CASSSTRGNEQFF. The DNA for the CDR3 is TGTGCCAGCAGCTCGACCCGCGGGAATGAGCAGTTCTTC.

The gene calls are TRBV29-1 and TRBJ1-5; 9 positions match TRBD1. Trimming took 4 bases from V and 0 from J; bases not matched to a gene: 1. The germline V gene has CDR1 SQVTM and CDR2 ANQGSEA. CDR3 length: 14 amino acids. The CDR3 nucleotides read TGCAGCGTTGGGGACAGGGATAGCAATCAGCCCCAGCATTTT. It encodes CSVGDRDSNQPQHF.

This clone was picked up one time. V is TRBV3-1 (or the pseudogene TRBV3-2) and J is TRBJ2-7; 11 bases are a match to TRBD2. The germline V gene encodes CDR1 LGHDT and CDR2 YNNKEL (reference sequence). Germline trimming cut 3 bases from V and 7 bases from J; bases unmatched to any gene: 8. This CDR3 has 15 amino acids. Here the CDR3 DNA reads TGTGCCAGCAGCCATTCGGGACTAGCGGTTCGGGAGCAGTACTTC. Its translation: CASSHSGLAVREQYF.

The chain recombines TRBV9 with TRBJ1-4; D not resolved. Germline V gives CDR1 SGDLS, CDR2 YYNGEE. The CDR3 has 14 amino acids. The V end was cut by 0 bases, the J end by 4 bases, with 7 bases between. Here the CDR3 DNA reads TGTGCCAGCAGCGTAGCTGGTTTTAATGAAAAACTGTTTTTT. This encodes CASSVAGFNEKLFF.

The chain couples TRBV7-6 to TRBJ2-5; D gene uncertain. V was cut by 3 bases and J by 1 base, with 9 bases left in between. The CDR3 is 14 residues long. CDR1 and CDR2 (germline): SGHVS, FNYEAQ. CDR3: CASSFNTFQETQYF. CDR3 sequence (DNA): TGTGCCAGCAGCTTTAACACATTCCAAGAGACCCAGTACTTC.

The rearrangement joins TRBV29-1 to TRBJ1-1; no clear D. Between the trimmed V and J ends, which lost 4 bases and 1 base, there was a span of 7 bases. Germline V lookup: CDR1 SQVTM, CDR2 ANQGSEA. The CDR3 sequence is 12 residues long. CDR3 sequence reads: CSVGQKNTEAFF. Written as DNA, the CDR3 is TGCAGCGTTGGGCAGAAGAACACTGAAGCTTTCTTT. Looking up the rest from reference TRBV29-1 and TRBJ1-1 gives the full variable domain: SAVISQKPSRDICQRGTSLTIQCQVDSQVTMMFWYRQQPGQSLTLIATANQGSEATYESGFVIDKFPISRPNLTFSTLTVSNMSPEDSSIYLCSVGQKNTEAFFGQGTRLTVV.

The chain uses TRBV13 and TRBJ2-1, with 9 bases aligning to TRBD2. The junction had 13 bases not matched to a gene; V was cut back by 3 bases and J by 13 bases. This CDR3 has 15 residues. Germline CDR1 and CDR2: PRHDT and FYEKMQ (reference sequence). CDR3 loop: CASSFLAGDPAIQFF. As DNA, the CDR3 is TGTGCCAGCAGCTTTTTAGCGGGAGATCCTGCCATTCAGTTCTTC.

V and J are TRBV25-1 and TRBJ2-2, with D maybe TRBD1 (6 bases). The CDR3 totals 15 residues. Trimming left V 4 bases short and J 5 bases short, with 14 bases between. The germline V gene has CDR1 MGHDK and CDR2 SYGVNS. This chain's CDR3 is CASSVRTAGTGELFF. As DNA, the CDR3 is TGTGCCAGCAGTGTCAGGACAGCCGGAACCGGGGAGCTGTTTTTT.

This rearrangement joins TRBV6-1 to TRBJ2-1, with TRBD2 matching 7 bases. V dropped 4 bases and J dropped 4; count of bases not matched to a gene: 16. CDR1 MNHNS and CDR2 SASEGT come from the germline V gene. The CDR3 spans 18 residues. CDR3 residues: CASSGALLGGSFYNEQFF. The CDR3 region has the DNA TGTGCCAGCAGTGGAGCGCTTCTGGGCGGGAGTTTTTACAATGAGCAGTTCTTC.

This clone has a single count. The V gene is TRBV7-8, the J gene TRBJ1-5, with D uncertain. The germline gives CDR1 SGHVS, CDR2 FQNEAQ. V lost 0 bases to trimming and J lost 0 bases, with 9 bases between them. This CDR3 spans 16 amino acids. CDR3 loop: CASSLANRISNQPQHF. Written as DNA, the CDR3 is TGTGCCAGCAGCTTAGCCAACAGAATTAGCAATCAGCCCCAGCATTTT.

This rearrangement joins TRBV7-2 to TRBJ2-1, with 11 nucleotides matching TRBD2. Germline V gives CDR1 SGHTA, CDR2 FQGNSA. The CDR3 runs to 18 residues. V trimming: 1 base; J trimming: 4 bases; junction bases outside the gene matches: 9. CDR3 sequence: CASSLETTSGSWYNEQFF. The CDR3 DNA reads TGTGCCAGCAGCTTAGAGACCACTAGCGGGAGTTGGTACAATGAGCAGTTCTTC.

This rearrangement joins TRBV5-1 to TRBJ2-2, with 7 bases matching TRBD1. The CDR3 covers 14 residues. J gave up 1 base and V 10 bases, and 7 bases lay outside the gene matches. Per germline, CDR1 SGHRS and CDR2 YFSETQ. CDR3 sequence: CADSGTENTGELFF. CDR3 nucleotide sequence: TGCGCCGACTCCGGGACAGAGAACACCGGGGAGCTGTTTTTT.

V and J are TRBV15 and TRBJ2-4; weak D call: TRBD2 (6 bases). Germline CDR1 is LNHNV and CDR2 is YYDKDF (reference sequence). Trimming shortened V by 0 bases and J by 7 bases, and 13 bases separated the two germline ends. CDR3 length equals 15 residues. The CDR3 DNA sequence: TGTGCCACCAGCAGAGATCCGGGAGTAGGGAACATTCAGTACTTC. This gives the protein CATSRDPGVGNIQYF.

V is TRBV2 and J is TRBJ1-1, with D tentatively TRBD1 (6 bases). CDR3 length: 14 amino acids. Trimming removed 1 base from V and 4 bases from J, with 10 bases in between. In germline, CDR1 is SNHLY, CDR2 FYNNEI. CDR3 nucleotide sequence: TGTGCCAGCAGTGAAGAAGGGGGTTCCACTGAAGCTTTCTTT. This encodes CASSEEGGSTEAFF.